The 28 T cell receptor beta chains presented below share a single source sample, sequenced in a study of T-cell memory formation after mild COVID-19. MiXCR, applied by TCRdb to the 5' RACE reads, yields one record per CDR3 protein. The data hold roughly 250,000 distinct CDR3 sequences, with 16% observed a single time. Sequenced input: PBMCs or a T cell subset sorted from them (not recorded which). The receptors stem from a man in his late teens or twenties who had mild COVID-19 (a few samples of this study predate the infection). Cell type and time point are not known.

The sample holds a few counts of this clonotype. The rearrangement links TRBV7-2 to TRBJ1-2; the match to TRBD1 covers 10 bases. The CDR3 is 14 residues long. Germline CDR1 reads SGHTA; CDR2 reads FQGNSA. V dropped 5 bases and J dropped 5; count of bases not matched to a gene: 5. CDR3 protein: CASSRTGGEYGYTF. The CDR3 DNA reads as TGTGCCAGCAGCCGGACAGGGGGGGAGTATGGCTACACCTTC.

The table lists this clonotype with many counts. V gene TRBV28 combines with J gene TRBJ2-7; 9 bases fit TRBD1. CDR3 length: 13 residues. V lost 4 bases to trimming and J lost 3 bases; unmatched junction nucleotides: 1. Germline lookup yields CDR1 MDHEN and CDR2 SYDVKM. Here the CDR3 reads CASSSGQGYEQYV. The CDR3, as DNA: TGTGCCAGCAGTTCGGGACAGGGCTACGAGCAGTACGTC.

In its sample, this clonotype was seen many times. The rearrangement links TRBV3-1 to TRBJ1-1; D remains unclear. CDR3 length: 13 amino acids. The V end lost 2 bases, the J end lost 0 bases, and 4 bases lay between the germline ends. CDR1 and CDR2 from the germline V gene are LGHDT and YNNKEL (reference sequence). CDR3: CASSQRVNTEAFF. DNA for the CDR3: TGTGCCAGCAGCCAAAGGGTGAACACTGAAGCTTTCTTT.

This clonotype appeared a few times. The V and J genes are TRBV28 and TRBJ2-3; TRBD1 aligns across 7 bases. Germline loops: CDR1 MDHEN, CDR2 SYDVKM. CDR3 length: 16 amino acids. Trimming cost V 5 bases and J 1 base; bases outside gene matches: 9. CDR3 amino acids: CASSHRQGIGTDTQYF. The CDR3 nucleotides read TGTGCCAGCAGTCATAGACAGGGTATCGGCACAGATACGCAGTATTTT.

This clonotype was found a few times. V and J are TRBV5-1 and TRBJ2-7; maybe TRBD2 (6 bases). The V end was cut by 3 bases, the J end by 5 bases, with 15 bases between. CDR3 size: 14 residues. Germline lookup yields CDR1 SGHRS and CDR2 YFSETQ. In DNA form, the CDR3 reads TGCGCCAGCAGCTCGCCCGGGGGTGGCGACGAGCAGTACTTC. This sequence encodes CASSSPGGGDEQYF.

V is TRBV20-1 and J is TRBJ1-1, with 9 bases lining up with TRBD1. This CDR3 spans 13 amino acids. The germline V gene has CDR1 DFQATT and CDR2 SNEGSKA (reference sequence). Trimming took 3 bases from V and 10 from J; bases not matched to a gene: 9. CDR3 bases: TGCAGTGCTAGTGGCGGGACAGGGAATGGAGCTTTCTTT. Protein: CSASGGTGNGAFF.

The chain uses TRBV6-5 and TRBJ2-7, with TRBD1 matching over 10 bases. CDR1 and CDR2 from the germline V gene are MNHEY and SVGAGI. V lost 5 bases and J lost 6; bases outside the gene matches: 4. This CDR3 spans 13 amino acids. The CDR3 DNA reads TGTGCCAGCAGTCGCGGGACAGGGGCCGAGCAGTACGTC. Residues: CASSRGTGAEQYV.

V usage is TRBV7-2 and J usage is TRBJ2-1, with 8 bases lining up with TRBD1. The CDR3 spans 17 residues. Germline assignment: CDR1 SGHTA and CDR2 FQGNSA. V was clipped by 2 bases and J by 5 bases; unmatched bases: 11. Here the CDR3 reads CASSLRTGTGVNNEQFF. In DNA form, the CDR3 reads TGTGCCAGCAGCTTAAGAACCGGGACAGGAGTTAACAATGAGCAGTTCTTC. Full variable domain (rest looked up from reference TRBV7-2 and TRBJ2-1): GAGVSQSPSNKVTEKGKDVELRCDPISGHTALYWYRQSLGQGLEFLIYFQGNSAPDKSGLPSDRFSAERTGGSVSTLTIQRTQQEDSAVYLCASSLRTGTGVNNEQFFGPGTRLTVL.

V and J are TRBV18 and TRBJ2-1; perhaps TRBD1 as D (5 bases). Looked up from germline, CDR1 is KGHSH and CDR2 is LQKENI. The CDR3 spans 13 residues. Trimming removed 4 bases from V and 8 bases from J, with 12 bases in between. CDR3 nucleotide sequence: TGTGCCAGCTCACACCCGCTAGGGGATGAGCAGTTCTTC. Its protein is CASSHPLGDEQFF. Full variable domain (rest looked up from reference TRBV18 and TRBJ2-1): NAGVMQNPRHLVRRRGQEARLRCSPMKGHSHVYWYRQLPEEGLKFMVYLQKENIIDESGMPKERFSAEFPKEGPSILRIQQVVRGDSAAYFCASSHPLGDEQFFGPGTRLTVL.

The CDR3 sequence is CASRNRQGWINTEAFF. For the CDR3, the DNA is TGCGCCAGCAGAAACCGGCAGGGTTGGATTAACACTGAAGCTTTCTTT. This chain joins TRBV5-1 and TRBJ1-1; perhaps TRBD1 as D (5 bases). The CDR3 has 16 amino acids. The V and J ends lost 5 bases and 2 bases respectively, with 19 bases between them. Germline loops: CDR1 SGHRS, CDR2 YFSETQ.

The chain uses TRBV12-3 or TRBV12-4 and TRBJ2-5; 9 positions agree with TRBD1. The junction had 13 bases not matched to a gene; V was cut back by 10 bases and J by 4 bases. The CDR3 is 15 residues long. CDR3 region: CATSPGDREGETQYF. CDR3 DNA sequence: TGTGCCACCTCACCCGGGGACAGGGAGGGAGAGACCCAGTACTTC.

For the CDR3, the DNA is TGTGCCAGCAGGCAGTGGACTAGCGGGGGCGCTAGCACAGATACGCAGTATTTT. It encodes CASRQWTSGGASTDTQYF. The chain combines TRBV7-3 with TRBJ2-3; 13 bases are a match to TRBD2. The CDR3 contains 18 residues. With 6 bases clipped from V and 0 bases from J, the junction kept 9 bases outside the gene matches. Per germline, CDR1 SGHTA and CDR2 FQGTGA.

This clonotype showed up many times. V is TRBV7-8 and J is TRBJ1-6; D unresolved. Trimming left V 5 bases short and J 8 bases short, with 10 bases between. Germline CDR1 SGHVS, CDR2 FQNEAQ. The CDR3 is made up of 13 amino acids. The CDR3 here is CASSRSGDSPLHF. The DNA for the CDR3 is TGTGCCAGCAGCCGGAGTGGGGATTCACCCCTCCACTTT.

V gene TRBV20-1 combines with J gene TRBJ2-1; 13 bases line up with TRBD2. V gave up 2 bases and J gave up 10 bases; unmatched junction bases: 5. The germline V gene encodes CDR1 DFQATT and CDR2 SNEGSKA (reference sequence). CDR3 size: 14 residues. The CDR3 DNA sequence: TGCAGTGCTAGAACTAGCGGGGGGGCAAGGGAGCAGTTCTTC. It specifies CSARTSGGAREQFF.

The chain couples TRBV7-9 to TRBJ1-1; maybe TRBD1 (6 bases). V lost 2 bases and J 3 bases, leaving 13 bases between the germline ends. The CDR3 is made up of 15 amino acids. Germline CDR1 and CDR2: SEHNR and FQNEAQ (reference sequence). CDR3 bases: TGTGCCAGCAGCTTAAGAGGGGGGGTGGACACTGAAGCTTTCTTT. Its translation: CASSLRGGVDTEAFF.

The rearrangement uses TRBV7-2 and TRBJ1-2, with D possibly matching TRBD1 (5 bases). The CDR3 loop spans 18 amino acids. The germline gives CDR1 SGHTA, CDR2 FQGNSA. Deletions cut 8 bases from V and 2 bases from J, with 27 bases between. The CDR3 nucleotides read TGTGCCAGCCCTCCCTTAAACGGGGCAGGGCCATCGAACTATGGCTACACCTTC. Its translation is CASPPLNGAGPSNYGYTF.

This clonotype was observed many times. As DNA, the CDR3 is TGTGCCAGCAGCTTGAACCCTAGCGGGGGGGCCGGTGAGCAGTACTTC. Encoded protein: CASSLNPSGGAGEQYF. The chain has TRBV11-2 and TRBJ2-7; 12 positions agree with TRBD2. The trim removed 3 bases at V and 7 bases at J, leaving 10 bases unmatched. The CDR3 contains 16 residues. Germline loops: CDR1 SGHAT, CDR2 FQNNGV.

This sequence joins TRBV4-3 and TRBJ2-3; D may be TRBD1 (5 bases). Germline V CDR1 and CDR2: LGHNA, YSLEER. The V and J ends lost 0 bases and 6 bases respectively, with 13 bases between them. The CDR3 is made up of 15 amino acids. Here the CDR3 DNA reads TGCGCCAGCAGCCAAGACAGAAGGGGTGGCGATACGCAGTATTTT. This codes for CASSQDRRGGDTQYF.

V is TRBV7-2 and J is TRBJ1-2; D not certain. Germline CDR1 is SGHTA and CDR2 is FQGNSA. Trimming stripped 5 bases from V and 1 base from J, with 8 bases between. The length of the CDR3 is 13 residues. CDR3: CASSMDINYGYTF. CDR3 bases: TGTGCCAGCAGCATGGATATTAACTATGGCTACACCTTC.

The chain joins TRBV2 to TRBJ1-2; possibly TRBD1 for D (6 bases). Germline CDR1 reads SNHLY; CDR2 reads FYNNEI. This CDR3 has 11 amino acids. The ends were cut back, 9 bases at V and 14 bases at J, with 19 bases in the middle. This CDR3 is CASVADSPQTF. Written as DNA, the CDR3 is TGTGCCAGTGTCGCGGACAGTCCGCAGACCTTC.

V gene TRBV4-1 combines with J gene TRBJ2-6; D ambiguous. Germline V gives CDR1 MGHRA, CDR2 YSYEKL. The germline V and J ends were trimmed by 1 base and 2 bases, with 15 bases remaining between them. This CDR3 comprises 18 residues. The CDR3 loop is CASSQVGVLRPGANVLTF. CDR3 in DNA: TGCGCCAGCAGCCAAGTCGGAGTCCTCAGGCCTGGGGCCAACGTCCTGACTTTC.

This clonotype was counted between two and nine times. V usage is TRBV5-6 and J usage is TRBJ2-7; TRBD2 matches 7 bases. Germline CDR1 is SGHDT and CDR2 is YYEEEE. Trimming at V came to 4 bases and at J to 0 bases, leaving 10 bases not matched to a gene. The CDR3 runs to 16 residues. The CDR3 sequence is CASSQAGGGYSYEQYF. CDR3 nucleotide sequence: TGTGCCAGCAGCCAGGCGGGCGGGGGATACTCCTACGAGCAGTACTTC. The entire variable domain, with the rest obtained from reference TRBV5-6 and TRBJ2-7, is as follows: DAGVTQSPTHLIKTRGQQVTLRCSPKSGHDTVSWYQQALGQGPQFIFQYYEEEERQRGNFPDRFSGHQFPNYSSELNVNALLLGDSALYLCASSQAGGGYSYEQYFGPGTRLTVT.

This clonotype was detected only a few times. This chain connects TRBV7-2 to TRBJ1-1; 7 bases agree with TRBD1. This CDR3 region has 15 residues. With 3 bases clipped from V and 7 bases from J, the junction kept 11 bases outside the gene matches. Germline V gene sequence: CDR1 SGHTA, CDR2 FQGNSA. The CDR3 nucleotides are TGTGCCAGCAGCTTCCGGTCGACAGGGCCGGATGAAGCTTTCTTT. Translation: CASSFRSTGPDEAFF.

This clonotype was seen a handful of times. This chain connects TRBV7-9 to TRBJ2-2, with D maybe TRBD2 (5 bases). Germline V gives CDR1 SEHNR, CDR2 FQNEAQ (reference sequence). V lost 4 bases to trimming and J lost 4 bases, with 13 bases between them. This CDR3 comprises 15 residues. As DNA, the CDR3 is TGTGCCAGCAGCTGGGCGCGAGGGATCACCGGGGAGCTGTTTTTT. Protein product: CASSWARGITGELFF.

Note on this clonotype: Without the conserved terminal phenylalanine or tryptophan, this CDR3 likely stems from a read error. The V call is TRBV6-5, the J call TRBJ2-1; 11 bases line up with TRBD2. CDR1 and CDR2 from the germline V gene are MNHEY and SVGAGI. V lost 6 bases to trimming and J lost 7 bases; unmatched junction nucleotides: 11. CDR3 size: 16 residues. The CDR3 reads CASSQHLAGGRNEQFL. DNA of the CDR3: TGTGCCAGCAGCCAACATCTAGCGGGGGGACGGAATGAGCAGTTCTTA.

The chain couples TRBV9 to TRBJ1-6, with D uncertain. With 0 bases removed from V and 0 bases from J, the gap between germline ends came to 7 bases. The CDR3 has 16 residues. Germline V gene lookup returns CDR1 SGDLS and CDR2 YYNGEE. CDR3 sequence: CASSVGSSSYNSPLHF. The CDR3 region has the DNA TGTGCCAGCAGCGTAGGGTCGAGCTCCTATAATTCACCCCTCCACTTT.

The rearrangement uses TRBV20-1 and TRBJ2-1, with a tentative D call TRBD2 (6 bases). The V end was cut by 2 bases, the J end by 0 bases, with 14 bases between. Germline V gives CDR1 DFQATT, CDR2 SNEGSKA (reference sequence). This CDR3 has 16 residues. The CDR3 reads CSARRGETPSYNEQFF. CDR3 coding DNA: TGCAGTGCTAGACGCGGGGAAACCCCCTCCTACAATGAGCAGTTCTTC.

The CDR3 sequence: CSVRARLQETQYF. CDR3 bases: TGCAGCGTCCGTGCAAGGCTCCAAGAGACCCAGTACTTC. The rearrangement links TRBV29-1 to TRBJ2-5; D unresolved. Looked up from germline, CDR1 is SQVTM and CDR2 is ANQGSEA. The V end was cut by 6 bases, the J end by 1 base, with 12 bases between. The CDR3 sequence is 13 residues long.